Listed below are T cell receptor beta chains from one sample, sequenced in a study of control samples from healthy donors and cancer patients. The protocol was immunoSEQ multiplex PCR, while the TCRdb copy is restricted to in-frame clones and leaves out a portion. The sample shows more than 110,000 clones, approximately 92% of them seen only once. Sequenced: blood. The receptor set was obtained from a man aged 30 to 39 in good health. Each CDR3 is given with its conserved first and last residue. Fields, in order: J gene, CDR3 length, D gene, clone size, V gene, CDR3 DNA, CDR3 protein. A D gene is named only where the DNA matches it firmly. Clone size, where shown, is once, few, many, or a class for clones that have expanded.

j_gene: TRBJ2-7
len: 14
d_gene: TRBD2
abundance: .
v_gene: TRBV6-2/TRBV6-3
CDR3nt: TGTGCCAGCAGTGAGTGGGAGGGCAAGAGCGAGCAGTACTTC
CDR3aa: CASSEWEGKSEQYF

j_gene: TRBJ2-1
len: 16
d_gene: TRBD1
abundance: .
v_gene: TRBV15
CDR3nt: TGTGCCACCAGCGACGGACAGGGGCTTTTGGTCGGTGAGCAGTTCTTC
CDR3aa: CATSDGQGLLVGEQFF

j_gene: TRBJ1-2
len: 17
d_gene: .
abundance: .
v_gene: TRBV10-2
CDR3nt: TGCGCCAGCAGATCCTCGACAGGAGGACCTGGTACCTATGGCTACACCTTC
CDR3aa: CASRSSTGGPGTYGYTF

j_gene: TRBJ2-5
len: 16
d_gene: .
abundance: .
v_gene: TRBV2
CDR3nt: TGTGCCAGCAGTGAACACAGGGGAGGAGGGATCGGGACCCAGTACTTC
CDR3aa: CASSEHRGGGIGTQYF

j_gene: TRBJ1-4
len: 16
d_gene: TRBD1
abundance: .
v_gene: TRBV7-8
CDR3nt: TGTGCCAGCAGCGGAGGATTCAGGGGGCTTGGTGAAAAACTGTTTTTT
CDR3aa: CASSGGFRGLGEKLFF

j_gene: TRBJ2-7
len: 18
d_gene: TRBD2
abundance: .
v_gene: TRBV18
CDR3nt: TGTGCCAGCTCACCACCGCCGGGACTAGCGGGAGTGTCCTACGAGCAGTACTTC
CDR3aa: CASSPPPGLAGVSYEQYF

j_gene: TRBJ2-5
len: 12
d_gene: .
abundance: .
v_gene: TRBV18
CDR3nt: TGTGCCAGCTCACCAAAGAAAGAGACCCAGTACTTC
CDR3aa: CASSPKKETQYF

j_gene: TRBJ1-4
len: 12
d_gene: .
abundance: .
v_gene: TRBV12-3/TRBV12-4
CDR3nt: TGTGCCAGCAGTTTAGGGGGGGAAAAACTGTTTTTT
CDR3aa: CASSLGGEKLFF

j_gene: TRBJ2-3
len: 15
d_gene: .
abundance: .
v_gene: TRBV28
CDR3nt: TGTGCCGCCCTGGGTGGGACCTTCCCCACAGATACGCAGTATTTT
CDR3aa: CAALGGTFPTDTQYF

j_gene: TRBJ1-1
len: 13
d_gene: .
abundance: .
v_gene: TRBV11-2
CDR3nt: TGTGCCAGCAGCCTATGGGAGGGTAGTGAAGCTTTCTTT
CDR3aa: CASSLWEGSEAFF

j_gene: TRBJ1-6
len: 16
d_gene: TRBD1
abundance: .
v_gene: TRBV2
CDR3nt: TGTGCCAGCAGTGCGGGACAGGGGGCTCGAAATTCACCCCTCCACTTT
CDR3aa: CASSAGQGARNSPLHF

j_gene: TRBJ1-1
len: 18
d_gene: TRBD1
abundance: .
v_gene: TRBV12-5
CDR3nt: TGTGCTAGTGGATTGTTCATTGGGACAGGGACTATGAACACTGAAGCTTTCTTT
CDR3aa: CASGLFIGTGTMNTEAFF

j_gene: TRBJ2-3
len: 14
d_gene: .
abundance: .
v_gene: TRBV6-6
CDR3nt: TGTGCCAGCTCCGCTTTCGTCCGCACAGATACGCAGTATTTT
CDR3aa: CASSAFVRTDTQYF

j_gene: TRBJ2-7
len: 17
d_gene: .
abundance: .
v_gene: TRBV7-2
CDR3nt: TGTGCCAGCAGCCGCCTTGGATCTCCGTACGCTAATTACGAGCAGTACTTC
CDR3aa: CASSRLGSPYANYEQYF

j_gene: TRBJ1-2
len: 15
d_gene: .
abundance: .
v_gene: TRBV7-9
CDR3nt: TGTGCCAGCAGCTTAGAGATGGAAGGGCTGGGCGGCTACACCTTC
CDR3aa: CASSLEMEGLGGYTF

j_gene: TRBJ2-5
len: 11
d_gene: .
abundance: .
v_gene: TRBV29-1
CDR3nt: TGCAGCGTTGAACTTCTGGAGACCCAGTACTTC
CDR3aa: CSVELLETQYF

j_gene: TRBJ1-1
len: 14
d_gene: .
abundance: .
v_gene: TRBV7-9
CDR3nt: TGTGCCAGCAGTACACAGCTCATGAACACTGAAGCTTTCTTT
CDR3aa: CASSTQLMNTEAFF

j_gene: TRBJ2-5
len: 16
d_gene: TRBD2
abundance: .
v_gene: TRBV4-1
CDR3nt: TGCGCCAGCAGCCAACTTAGCGGGAGTAACCAAGAGACCCAGTACTTC
CDR3aa: CASSQLSGSNQETQYF

j_gene: TRBJ2-7
len: 13
d_gene: .
abundance: .
v_gene: TRBV2
CDR3nt: TGTGCCAGCAGGGCAGGCACAATCTACGAGCAGTACTTC
CDR3aa: CASRAGTIYEQYF

j_gene: TRBJ2-1
len: 17
d_gene: TRBD2
abundance: once
v_gene: TRBV20-1
CDR3nt: TGCAGTGCTAGTCCCCAGGGAGCGGGAGGGCCTGGGGATGAGCAGTTCTTC
CDR3aa: CSASPQGAGGPGDEQFF

j_gene: TRBJ2-5
len: 15
d_gene: .
abundance: .
v_gene: TRBV7-2
CDR3nt: TGTGCCAGCAGCTTTTGGTTGGTGGGGGGAGAGACCCAGTACTTC
CDR3aa: CASSFWLVGGETQYF

j_gene: TRBJ2-3
len: 14
d_gene: TRBD2
abundance: .
v_gene: TRBV19
CDR3nt: TGTGCCAGTAGTCCGGGACTAGCCACAGATACGCAGTATTTT
CDR3aa: CASSPGLATDTQYF

j_gene: TRBJ2-1
len: 15
d_gene: TRBD2
abundance: .
v_gene: TRBV7-6
CDR3nt: TGTGCCAGCTCACTAGCGGGCCATACTTCGGATGAGCAGTTCTTC
CDR3aa: CASSLAGHTSDEQFF

j_gene: TRBJ2-7
len: 14
d_gene: .
abundance: .
v_gene: TRBV6-5
CDR3nt: TGTGCCAGCAGTAACCTGGCGGGTGGTGACGAGCAGTACTTC
CDR3aa: CASSNLAGGDEQYF

j_gene: TRBJ2-7
len: 13
d_gene: .
abundance: .
v_gene: TRBV7-9
CDR3nt: TGTGCCAGCAGCTCACCCCCATCCTACGAGCAGTACTTC
CDR3aa: CASSSPPSYEQYF

j_gene: TRBJ2-2
len: 14
d_gene: .
abundance: .
v_gene: TRBV10-3
CDR3nt: TGTGCCATCAGTCACCGGGAGAACACCGGGGAGCTGTTTTTT
CDR3aa: CAISHRENTGELFF

j_gene: TRBJ1-1
len: 11
d_gene: .
abundance: .
v_gene: TRBV2
CDR3nt: TGTGCCAGCAGTTTTGAAACTGAAGCTTTCTTT
CDR3aa: CASSFETEAFF

j_gene: TRBJ2-4
len: 21
d_gene: TRBD2
abundance: .
v_gene: TRBV19
CDR3nt: TGTGCCAGTAGTATAGCGGGGCTAGCGGGAGCGGGGGCAGTTAGCAAAAACATTCAGTACTTC
CDR3aa: CASSIAGLAGAGAVSKNIQYF